The 8 T cell receptor beta chains below all came from one sample that was sequenced in a study of OX40 agonist ivuxolimab in advanced cancers. Method: immunoSEQ multiplex PCR; TCRdb's copy keeps in-frame clones and lacks some. The sample contains about 73,000 clones, about 87% of which appear only once. Sample: CD4+ or CD8+ T cells sorted from blood, taken in a trial of the OX40 agonist ivuxolimab. All receptors come from an adult with an advanced solid tumor such as melanoma, head and neck, liver or kidney cancer.

The chain uses TRBV18 and TRBJ2-1; 9 bases fit TRBD2. The CDR3 runs 16 residues. Per the germline V gene, CDR1 is KGHSH and CDR2 is LQKENI. The V and J ends lost 1 base and 0 bases, in that order; junction bases with no gene match: 1. DNA for the CDR3: TGTGCCAGCTCACCACTAGCGGGAGTCTCCTACAATGAGCAGTTCTTC. Amino acids: CASSPLAGVSYNEQFF.

The chain couples TRBV5-5 to TRBJ2-1; D possibly corresponds to TRBD1 (6 bases). The germline CDR1 and CDR2 sequences are SGHKS and YYEKEE (reference sequence). The length of the CDR3 is 15 residues. Trimming removed 1 base at V and 4 bases at J, with 12 bases between. The CDR3 spells CASSLNWGTYNEQFF. The CDR3 region has the DNA TGTGCCAGCAGCTTGAACTGGGGGACATACAATGAGCAGTTCTTC.

This chain links TRBV11-3 with TRBJ2-1; D gene ambiguous. V was shortened by 1 base and J by 5 bases, with 3 bases between the two germline ends. Germline CDR1 SGHNT, CDR2 YENEEA. The CDR3 length is 12 residues. The CDR3 loop is CASSLVDNEQFF. CDR3 nucleotides: TGTGCCAGCAGCTTAGTGGACAATGAGCAGTTCTTC.

J is TRBJ2-5 and V is TRBV2, with TRBD2 identical over 8 bases. The J call may be mistaken, given a closer DNA end match to TRBJ2-7. The CDR3 consists of 13 residues. The germline V gene has CDR1 SNHLY and CDR2 FYNNEI. In DNA, the CDR3 is TGTGCCAGAGGAGGTAGCGGGATGGTCGAGCAGTACTTC. This encodes CARGGSGMVEQYF.

This chain connects TRBV28 to TRBJ2-5; a possible D gene is TRBD1 (6 bases). The DNA end is a closer match to TRBJ2-7, so the J assignment may be wrong. Germline V gives CDR1 MDHEN, CDR2 SYDVKM. CDR3 length: 12 amino acids. The CDR3 coding sequence is TGTGCCAGCAACCAGGGGTCCTACGAGCAGTACTTC. Its translation is CASNQGSYEQYF.

The CDR3 protein is CASSVQSGRGDTQYF. The DNA of the CDR3 is TGTGCCAGCAGCGTACAAAGCGGGAGAGGAGATACGCAGTATTTT. The genes are TRBV7-8 and TRBJ2-3; 8 positions agree with TRBD2. J was trimmed by 5 bases and V by 5 bases; bases with no gene match: 9. The CDR3 sequence is 15 residues long. From germline, CDR1 is SGHVS and CDR2 FQNEAQ.

The chain has TRBV14 and TRBJ2-7, with a tentative D call TRBD2 (6 bases). Germline CDR1 and CDR2: SGHDN and FVKESK. This CDR3 is built from 16 residues. V was clipped by 0 bases and J by 0 bases, with 12 bases between them. The CDR3, as DNA: TGTGCCAGCAGCCAAGAAAACCTAGCGCTCTCCTACGAGCAGTACTTC. Translated: CASSQENLALSYEQYF. Based on the CDR3 plus reference TRBV14 and TRBJ2-7, the full variable domain is EAGVTQFPSHSVIEKGQTVTLRCDPISGHDNLYWYRRVMGKEIKFLLHFVKESKQDESGMPNNRFLAERTGGTYSTLKVQPAELEDSGVYFCASSQENLALSYEQYFGPGTRLTVT.

The chain carries TRBV27 and TRBJ2-3; 14 bases match TRBD2. The germline CDR1 and CDR2 sequences are MNHEY and SMNVEV (reference sequence). J was trimmed by 0 bases and V by 6 bases; bases with no gene match: 2. This CDR3 is built from 16 residues. CDR3 loop: CASRGLAGVSTDTQYF. The CDR3 DNA sequence: TGTGCCAGCAGGGGACTAGCGGGAGTCAGCACAGATACGCAGTATTTT.